Below, 3 T cell receptor beta chains from the same sample are listed, as sequenced in a study of OX40 agonist ivuxolimab in advanced cancers. The protocol was immunoSEQ multiplex PCR, while the TCRdb copy is restricted to in-frame clones and leaves out a portion. The repertoire includes some 74,000 clones, approximately 87% of them detected once, and roughly 0.98% sits in the top ten. Sequenced material: CD4+ or CD8+ T cells sorted from blood, taken in a trial of the OX40 agonist ivuxolimab. Source of these receptors: an adult with an advanced solid tumor such as melanoma, head and neck, liver or kidney cancer.

The chain has TRBV7-5 and TRBJ1-5. TRBV7-5 is listed as a pseudogene. The CDR3 is made up of 17 amino acids. The CDR3 loop is CARSPYIECYSNQPQHF. CDR3 nucleotide sequence: TGTGCCAGAAGCCCCTACATAGAGTGCTATAGCAATCAGCCCCAGCATTTT.

This sequence joins TRBV11-2 and TRBJ2-6; TRBD1 might be the D (5 bases). V lost 0 bases and J lost 4, with 19 bases in between. The germline gives CDR1 SGHAT, CDR2 FQNNGV. The CDR3 is 19 amino acids. CDR3 nucleotides: TGTGCCAGCAGCTTAGATTTAGGGTACTCTGGGGCCGGGGCCAACGTCCTGACTTTC. Translation gives CASSLDLGYSGAGANVLTF. The full variable domain, rest sourced from reference TRBV11-2 and TRBJ2-6, is EAGVAQSPRYKIIEKRQSVAFWCNPISGHATLYWYQQILGQGPKLLIQFQNNGVVDDSQLPKDRFSAERLKGVDSTLKIQPAKLEDSAVYLCASSLDLGYSGAGANVLTFGAGSRLTVL.

The chain joins TRBV19 to TRBJ1-1; the match to TRBD1 covers 10 bases. Germline V gene sequence: CDR1 LNHDA, CDR2 SQIVND (reference sequence). The V gene end was trimmed by 5 bases and the J gene end by 6 bases; junction bases not matched to a gene: 6. The CDR3 is 14 residues long. The CDR3 here is CASSAGTGVSEAFF. In nucleotides, the CDR3 is TGTGCCAGTAGTGCCGGGACAGGGGTTTCTGAAGCTTTCTTT.